This entry lists 27 T cell receptor beta chains sequenced from one sample in a study of shared clonotypes between healthy human individuals. The table came from immunoSEQ multiplex PCR; TCRdb's copy has only in-frame clones and leaves some out. Here the sample spans around 1.6 million clones, approximately 98% being singletons. The sample comprised naive CD4+ T cells sorted from blood. Subset here: CD45RA+ positively selected. All receptors come from a young man in good health.

V is TRBV11-2 and J is TRBJ2-7; 10 bases are shared with TRBD2. J lost 0 bases, V lost 7 bases, and 9 bases had no gene match. CDR1 and CDR2 (germline): SGHAT, FQNNGV. The CDR3 covers 16 residues. CDR3 sequence reads: CASTLGLAVSSYEQYF. DNA for the CDR3: TGTGCCAGCACCCTCGGACTAGCGGTTAGCTCCTACGAGCAGTACTTC.

V is TRBV19 and J is TRBJ2-7; D is ambiguous. The V gene's germline CDR1 is LNHDA and CDR2 SQIVND (reference sequence). V shed 3 bases and J shed 6 bases, with 12 bases lying between them. The length of the CDR3 is 13 residues. The CDR3 here is CASSMKLVSEQYF. For the CDR3, the DNA is TGTGCCAGTAGTATGAAGCTAGTATCCGAGCAGTACTTC.

In this sample, this clone turned up once. V and J are TRBV29-1 and TRBJ2-7, with D perhaps TRBD2 (7 bases). This CDR3 has 13 amino acids. Per germline, CDR1 SQVTM and CDR2 ANQGSEA. The ends were cut back, 6 bases at V and 2 bases at J, with 14 bases in the middle. The CDR3 is CSVAGEGTYEQYF. CDR3 nucleotide sequence: TGCAGCGTAGCAGGGGAGGGGACCTACGAGCAGTACTTC.

This clone came up once. This chain joins TRBV11-1 and TRBJ1-3; 7 nucleotides agree with TRBD1. With V trimmed by 3 bases and J by 0 bases, 2 bases remained unmatched. The CDR3 has 15 residues. Germline CDR1 and CDR2: SGHAT and FQDESV (reference sequence). The CDR3 DNA reads as TGTGCCAGCAGCTTGGGACAGCACTCTGGAAACACCATATATTTT. Amino acid sequence: CASSLGQHSGNTIYF.

This clone was recorded once. The genes are TRBV4-1 and TRBJ2-5, with a possible D match to TRBD2 (7 bases). The germline gives CDR1 MGHRA, CDR2 YSYEKL. Trimming stripped 1 base from V and 4 bases from J, with 16 bases between. The CDR3 loop spans 16 amino acids. This CDR3 is CASSQGGGGLAETQYF. CDR3 DNA: TGCGCCAGCAGCCAAGGGGGGGGCGGTTTGGCAGAGACCCAGTACTTC.

The chain employs TRBV10-3 and TRBJ2-1; 12 nucleotides align to TRBD2. Losses at the gene ends were 10 bases for V and 7 bases for J; bases not matched to a gene: 2. CDR3 length: 12 residues. Germline values: CDR1 ENHRY, CDR2 SYGVKD. The CDR3 DNA follows: TGTGCCACCGGGACTAGCGGGAATGAGCAGTTCTTC. It translates to CATGTSGNEQFF.

The V gene is TRBV5-4, the J gene TRBJ2-5, with 9 positions matching TRBD2. This CDR3 has 15 amino acids. Germline V gives CDR1 SGHNT, CDR2 YYREEE (reference sequence). The V segment lost 7 bases and the J segment 4 bases; nucleotides outside the gene matches: 11. CDR3 sequence reads: CASWEIAGEGETQYF. DNA for the CDR3: TGTGCCAGCTGGGAAATAGCGGGAGAAGGAGAGACCCAGTACTTC.

The chain employs TRBV28 and TRBJ2-7, with TRBD1 matching 10 bases. The junction had 8 bases not matched to a gene; V was cut back by 6 bases and J by 6 bases. The CDR3 is made up of 14 amino acids. Germline V gene data show CDR1 as MDHEN and CDR2 as SYDVKM. The CDR3 DNA is TGTGCCAGCAGGCGGACAGGGGGTTCTCGCGAGCAGTACTTC. Protein product: CASRRTGGSREQYF.

The chain links TRBV4-2 to TRBJ2-2; 14 positions agree with TRBD2. CDR3 length: 18 residues. The J segment lost 3 bases and the V segment lost 3 bases, leaving 6 bases of the junction unmatched. From germline, CDR1 is LGHNA and CDR2 YNFKEQ. In DNA form, the CDR3 reads TGTGCCAGCAGCCACAGACTAGCGGGAGGGGTCGACACCGGGGAGCTGTTTTTT. Its protein product is CASSHRLAGGVDTGELFF.

This chain uses TRBV10-1 with TRBJ2-1; 7 nucleotides align to TRBD2. J gave up 3 bases and V 4 bases, and 3 bases lay outside the gene matches. Germline V CDR1 and CDR2: WNHNN, SYGVQD (reference sequence). The CDR3 is made up of 14 amino acids. CDR3 DNA sequence: TGCGCCAGCAGTGGCGGGAGCGTCTACAATGAGCAGTTCTTC. This gives the protein CASSGGSVYNEQFF.

V usage is TRBV7-8 and J usage is TRBJ2-7; 7 bases match TRBD2. The CDR3 sequence is 18 residues long. Germline loops: CDR1 SGHVS, CDR2 FQNEAQ. V was pared by 2 bases and J by 3 bases, with 16 bases of the junction left unmatched. The CDR3 region is CASSLTRLAVNNIYEQYF. The CDR3, as DNA: TGTGCCAGCAGCTTAACACGACTAGCTGTAAACAACATCTACGAGCAGTACTTC.

The chain couples TRBV18 to TRBJ2-5, with 8 bases identical to TRBD1. Unmatched junction bases numbered 5, after V lost 3 bases and J lost 5 bases. CDR1 and CDR2 from the germline V gene are KGHSH and LQKENI. The CDR3 totals 14 residues. CDR3 protein: CASSPIQGVETQYF. The CDR3 DNA follows: TGTGCCAGCTCACCGATACAGGGGGTGGAGACCCAGTACTTC.

In this sample, this clone turned up once. The rearrangement links TRBV5-8 to TRBJ2-6; no firm D call. Germline assignment: CDR1 SGHTS and CDR2 YDEGEE. V was trimmed by 4 bases and J by 0 bases, leaving 8 bases between them. The CDR3 is 15 residues long. The CDR3 nucleotides are TGTGCCAGCAGCCTTTTCGGCTCTGGGGCCAACGTCCTGACTTTC. Its translation: CASSLFGSGANVLTF.

The chain combines TRBV6-5 with TRBJ2-1, with D unresolved. Germline CDR1 and CDR2: MNHEY and SVGAGI. V lost 10 bases to trimming and J lost 3 bases, with 7 bases between them. The CDR3 loop spans 11 amino acids. CDR3 amino acids: CATKNYNEQFF. The DNA of the CDR3 is TGTGCCACCAAGAACTACAATGAGCAGTTCTTC.

V and J are TRBV10-2 and TRBJ2-7; TRBD2 aligns across 8 bases. Looked up from germline, CDR1 is WSHSY and CDR2 is SAAADI. Trimming took 8 bases from V and 0 from J; bases not matched to a gene: 9. The CDR3 runs to 15 residues. CDR3 loop: CASGEIAGPSYEQYF. The CDR3 DNA reads as TGCGCCAGCGGGGAAATAGCGGGACCCTCCTACGAGCAGTACTTC.

Concerning this clone: Other DNA sequences in this specimen translate into the identical CDR3. The chain has TRBV9 and TRBJ2-2; D is undetermined. Germline CDR1 reads SGDLS; CDR2 reads YYNGEE. Deletions cut 0 bases from V and 0 bases from J, with 6 bases between. The CDR3 totals 15 residues. CDR3 in DNA: TGTGCCAGCAGCGTAGTAGGGTCGAACACCGGGGAGCTGTTTTTT. It translates to CASSVVGSNTGELFF.

V usage is TRBV9 and J usage is TRBJ2-7; 9 bases match TRBD1. This CDR3 is built from 16 residues. The germline V gene encodes CDR1 SGDLS and CDR2 YYNGEE. The trim removed 4 bases at V and 0 bases at J, leaving 8 bases unmatched. This chain's CDR3 is CASSPGDRVSSYEQYF. CDR3 sequence (DNA): TGTGCCAGCAGCCCCGGGGACAGGGTAAGCTCCTACGAGCAGTACTTC.

V gene TRBV9 combines with J gene TRBJ2-1; D assignment may be TRBD1 or TRBD2 (5 bases each). This CDR3 is 16 amino acids long. Germline V CDR1 and CDR2: SGDLS, YYNGEE. Trimming cost V 3 bases and J 0 bases, with 13 bases left between them. The CDR3 region has the DNA TGTGCCAGCAGCGCACGCCGGGACCCCTCCTACAATGAGCAGTTCTTC. This translates into CASSARRDPSYNEQFF.

This chain connects TRBV13 to TRBJ2-5; 11 nucleotides line up with TRBD2. Germline V CDR1 and CDR2: PRHDT, FYEKMQ (reference sequence). V was pared by 7 bases and J by 2 bases, with 3 bases of the junction left unmatched. This CDR3 spans 14 amino acids. The DNA for the CDR3 is TGTGCCAGCACGGGACTAGCGGAACAAGAGACCCAGTACTTC. Amino acid sequence: CASTGLAEQETQYF.

The gene calls are TRBV7-9 and TRBJ2-7; 7 nucleotides agree with TRBD2. J lost 4 bases, V lost 5 bases, and 17 bases had no gene match. Germline assignment: CDR1 SEHNR and CDR2 FQNEAQ (reference sequence). The CDR3 sequence is 17 residues long. CDR3 sequence reads: CASSTVGGGAAGYEQYF. CDR3 nucleotide sequence: TGTGCCAGCAGCACCGTTGGGGGAGGGGCTGCAGGATACGAGCAGTACTTC. Variable domain in full (rest from reference TRBV7-9 and TRBJ2-7): DTGVSQNPRHKITKRGQNVTFRCDPISEHNRLYWYRQTLGQGPEFLTYFQNEAQLEKSRLLSDRFSAERPKGSFSTLEIQRTEQGDSAMYLCASSTVGGGAAGYEQYFGPGTRLTVT.

V and J are TRBV5-1 and TRBJ2-1; 9 positions match TRBD1. The CDR3 is 15 residues long. V trimming: 6 bases; J trimming: 6 bases; junction bases outside the gene matches: 10. Germline CDR1 SGHRS, CDR2 YFSETQ. Here the CDR3 DNA reads TGCGCCAGCACAGAAACAGGGGGCGCCTTCAATGAGCAGTTCTTC. As protein: CASTETGGAFNEQFF.

The V call is TRBV19, the J call TRBJ2-7, with D unresolved. V shed 3 bases and J shed 2 bases, with 11 bases lying between them. The CDR3 runs to 14 residues. Per the germline V gene, CDR1 is LNHDA and CDR2 is SQIVND (reference sequence). The DNA for the CDR3 is TGTGCCAGTAGTATCCGCCTTAAGACCTACGAGCAGTACTTC. Protein: CASSIRLKTYEQYF.

The chain carries TRBV10-3 and TRBJ1-4, with D perhaps TRBD1 (5 bases). The V end lost 8 bases, the J end lost 8 bases, and 9 bases lay between the germline ends. The CDR3 has 11 amino acids. CDR1 is ENHRY and CDR2 is SYGVKD in the germline V gene. The CDR3 here is CAIGTEEKLFF. CDR3 DNA sequence: TGTGCCATCGGGACCGAGGAAAAACTGTTTTTT.

For the CDR3, the DNA is TGTGCCAGCAGCGCATTAGGGACGCCCTACGAGCAGTACTTC. It translates to CASSALGTPYEQYF. This sequence joins TRBV9 and TRBJ2-7; D might be TRBD1 or TRBD2, each matching 5 bases. V shed 3 bases and J shed 2 bases, with 12 bases lying between them. Germline V gene data show CDR1 as SGDLS and CDR2 as YYNGEE. The CDR3 runs 14 residues. Combining the CDR3 with reference TRBV9 and TRBJ2-7 gives the whole variable domain DSGVTQTPKHLITATGQRVTLRCSPRSGDLSVYWYQQSLDQGLQFLIQYYNGEERAKGNILERFSAQQFPDLHSELNLSSLELGDSALYFCASSALGTPYEQYFGPGTRLTVT.

The rearrangement uses TRBV7-7 and TRBJ2-5; D remains ambiguous. V was trimmed by 1 base and J by 5 bases, leaving 11 bases between them. The germline CDR1 and CDR2 sequences are SSHAT and FNYEAQ (reference sequence). CDR3 length: 14 amino acids. This CDR3 is CASSLVPGLETQYF. The CDR3 nucleotides are TGTGCCAGCAGCTTAGTCCCAGGCCTGGAGACCCAGTACTTC.

This chain joins TRBV7-2 and TRBJ2-7; either TRBD1 or TRBD2 may supply D (5 bases each). The germline V gene encodes CDR1 SGHTA and CDR2 FQGNSA. The CDR3 is made up of 14 amino acids. V was cut by 1 base and J by 6 bases, with 13 bases left in between. CDR3 nucleotide sequence: TGTGCCAGCAGCTTAGATTGGGGGACGGCCGAGCAGTACTTC. This encodes CASSLDWGTAEQYF.

The sample holds a few counts of this clone. The chain carries TRBV10-3 and TRBJ2-5; 14 nucleotides align to TRBD2. The length of the CDR3 is 19 residues. CDR1 ENHRY and CDR2 SYGVKD come from the germline V gene. Losses at the gene ends were 4 bases for V and 5 bases for J; bases not matched to a gene: 15. The CDR3 nucleotides read TGTGCCATCAGTGCTTCGGGAGGGACTAGCGGGAGCCATCGGGAGACCCAGTACTTC. Its translation: CAISASGGTSGSHRETQYF.